This section outlines one TCR beta chain sequence together with its context. This CDR3 is also generated by other DNA sequences in the sample. This record belongs to a study of shared clonotypes between healthy human individuals. Libraries were prepared by immunoSEQ multiplex PCR; TCRdb keeps only in-frame clonotypes and omits some of them. The sample has about 2.2 million clones; under 95% are singletons. Germline V gene sequence: CDR1 MNHEY, CDR2 SMNVEV (reference sequence). CDR3 length: 16 amino acids. V was pared by 0 bases and J by 0 bases, with 12 bases between. CD45RO-negative, CCR7-positively selected cells formed the naive CD8 fraction, excluding terminally differentiated effector memory CD45RA+ cells.

The TCR originated in a man aged 18 to 35 in good health. Some clones in this sample may be carry-over from other donors' samples. The chain is built from TRBV27 and TRBJ2-7, with a weak D call TRBD2 (6 bases). The sequenced sample consisted of naive CD8+ T cells from PBMCs. Here the CDR3 DNA reads TGTGCCAGCAGTTTATCGAGTGGTAGCGGCTCCTACGAGCAGTACTTC. Protein: CASSLSSGSGSYEQYF.